This TCR beta chain was retrieved from a study of shared clonotypes between healthy human individuals. Study-level results: Four donors shared about 4.5% of their naive CD4 clonotypes. Depth of sequencing was expected to influence donor clonotype sharing.

The sample holds one count of this clone. What it recognizes is unknown. The CDR3 contains 15 residues. Unmatched junction bases numbered 8, after V lost 3 bases and J lost 3 bases. Germline CDR1 and CDR2: SGDLS and YYNGEE. Some clones are missing from TCRdb's copy, which holds only in-frame ones; the method was immunoSEQ multiplex PCR. The sample contains more than 850,000 clones, around 82% of which appear only once. The rearrangement uses TRBV9 and TRBJ1-1; TRBD1 agrees at 7 bases. Sequencing was performed on memory CD4+ T cells from PBMCs. Noted subset: CD45RA-negative fraction. This TCR derives from a man aged 18 to 35 in good health. Some clones in this sample may be carry-over from other donors' samples. CDR3 amino acids: CASSASTGAYTEAFF. Here the CDR3 DNA reads TGTGCCAGCAGCGCCTCTACAGGGGCCTACACTGAAGCTTTCTTT. Full variable domain (outside the CDR3, taken from reference TRBV9 and TRBJ1-1): DSGVTQTPKHLITATGQRVTLRCSPRSGDLSVYWYQQSLDQGLQFLIQYYNGEERAKGNILERFSAQQFPDLHSELNLSSLELGDSALYFCASSASTGAYTEAFFGQGTRLTVV.